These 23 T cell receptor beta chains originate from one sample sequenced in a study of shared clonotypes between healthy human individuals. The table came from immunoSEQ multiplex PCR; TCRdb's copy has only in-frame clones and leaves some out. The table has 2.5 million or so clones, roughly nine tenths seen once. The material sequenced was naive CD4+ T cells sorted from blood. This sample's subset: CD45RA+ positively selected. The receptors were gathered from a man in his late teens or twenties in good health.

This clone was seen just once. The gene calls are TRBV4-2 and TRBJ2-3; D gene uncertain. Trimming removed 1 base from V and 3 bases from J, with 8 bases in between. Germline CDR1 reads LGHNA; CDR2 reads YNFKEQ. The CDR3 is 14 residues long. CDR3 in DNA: TGTGCCAGCAGCCAAGGTGATATGACAGATACGCAGTATTTT. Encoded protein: CASSQGDMTDTQYF.

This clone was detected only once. The CDR3, as DNA: TGTGCCAGCAGCTTAGGCGGCGGGTACCAAGAGACCCAGTACTTC. It yields the protein CASSLGGGYQETQYF. This sequence joins TRBV7-2 and TRBJ2-5; D possibly corresponds to TRBD2 (5 bases). The CDR3 is 15 amino acids. From germline, CDR1 is SGHTA and CDR2 FQGNSA. The V and J ends lost 1 base and 0 bases respectively, with 9 bases between them. Supplemented by reference TRBV7-2 and TRBJ2-5, the full variable domain reads GAGVSQSPSNKVTEKGKDVELRCDPISGHTALYWYRQSLGQGLEFLIYFQGNSAPDKSGLPSDRFSAERTGGSVSTLTIQRTQQEDSAVYLCASSLGGGYQETQYFGPGTRLLVL.

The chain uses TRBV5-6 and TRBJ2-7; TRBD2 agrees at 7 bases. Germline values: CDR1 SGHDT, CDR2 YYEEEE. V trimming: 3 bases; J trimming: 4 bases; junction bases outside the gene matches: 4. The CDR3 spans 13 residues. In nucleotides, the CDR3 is TGTGCCAGCAGCTCTCGGGGGGTTTACGAGCAGTACTTC. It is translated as CASSSRGVYEQYF.

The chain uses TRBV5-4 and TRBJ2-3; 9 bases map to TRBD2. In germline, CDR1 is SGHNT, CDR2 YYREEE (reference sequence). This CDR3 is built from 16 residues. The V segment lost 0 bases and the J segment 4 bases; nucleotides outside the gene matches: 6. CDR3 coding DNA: TGTGCCAGCAGCTTGGTTAGCGGGAGAACTGCAGATACGCAGTATTTT. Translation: CASSLVSGRTADTQYF.

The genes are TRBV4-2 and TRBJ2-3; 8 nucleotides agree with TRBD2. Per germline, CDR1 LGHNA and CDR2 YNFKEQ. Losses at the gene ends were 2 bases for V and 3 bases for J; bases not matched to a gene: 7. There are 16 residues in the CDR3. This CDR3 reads CASSQLSGGGTDTQYF. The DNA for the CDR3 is TGTGCCAGCAGCCAATTGAGCGGGGGAGGGACAGATACGCAGTATTTT.

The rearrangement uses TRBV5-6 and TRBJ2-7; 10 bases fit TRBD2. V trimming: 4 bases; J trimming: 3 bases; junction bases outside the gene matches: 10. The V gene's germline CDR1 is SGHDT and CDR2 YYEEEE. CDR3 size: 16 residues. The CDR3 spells CASSPLAGGEHYEQYF. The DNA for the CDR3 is TGTGCCAGCAGCCCGTTAGCGGGGGGAGAACACTACGAGCAGTACTTC.

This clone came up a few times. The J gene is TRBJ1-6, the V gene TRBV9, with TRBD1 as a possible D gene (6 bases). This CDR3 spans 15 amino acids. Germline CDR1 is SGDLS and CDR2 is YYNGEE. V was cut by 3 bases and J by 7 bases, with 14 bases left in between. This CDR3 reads CASSAVAGVNSPLHF. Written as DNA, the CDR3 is TGTGCCAGCAGCGCCGTAGCAGGGGTAAATTCACCCCTCCACTTT.

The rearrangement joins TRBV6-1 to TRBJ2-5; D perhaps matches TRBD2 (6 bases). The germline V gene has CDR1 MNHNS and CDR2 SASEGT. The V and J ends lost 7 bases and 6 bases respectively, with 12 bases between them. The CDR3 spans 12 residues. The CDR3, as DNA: TGTGCCAGCAAAAGGGACTGGCAGACCCAGTACTTC. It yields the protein CASKRDWQTQYF.

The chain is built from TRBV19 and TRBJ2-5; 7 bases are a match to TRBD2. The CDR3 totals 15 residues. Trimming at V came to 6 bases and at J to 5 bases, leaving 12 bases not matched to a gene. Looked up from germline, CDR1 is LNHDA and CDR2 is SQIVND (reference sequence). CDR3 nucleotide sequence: TGTGCCAGTAGCGAAATAGCCGGGACTACTGAGACCCAGTACTTC. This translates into CASSEIAGTTETQYF.

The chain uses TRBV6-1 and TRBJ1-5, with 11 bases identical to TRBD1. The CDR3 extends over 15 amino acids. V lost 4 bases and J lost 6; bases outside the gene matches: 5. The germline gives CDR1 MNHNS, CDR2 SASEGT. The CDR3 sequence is CASSVGGTGGQPQHF. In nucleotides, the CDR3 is TGTGCCAGCAGTGTGGGAGGGACAGGGGGTCAGCCCCAGCATTTT.

CDR3 sequence: CASSLEVGVWYF. In DNA, the CDR3 is TGTGCCAGCAGCTTAGAAGTAGGGGTCTGGTACTTC. This rearrangement joins TRBV7-2 to TRBJ2-7; possibly TRBD1 for D (5 bases). The germline gives CDR1 SGHTA, CDR2 FQGNSA. The CDR3 contains 12 residues. V was cut by 1 base and J by 12 bases, with 13 bases left in between.

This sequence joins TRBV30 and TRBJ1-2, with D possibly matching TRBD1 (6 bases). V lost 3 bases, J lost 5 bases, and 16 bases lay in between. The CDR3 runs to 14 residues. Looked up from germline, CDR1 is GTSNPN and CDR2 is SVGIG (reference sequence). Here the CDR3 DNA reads TGTGCCTGGAGCCTTGCAGGGGAAGGATATGGCTACACCTTC. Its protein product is CAWSLAGEGYGYTF.

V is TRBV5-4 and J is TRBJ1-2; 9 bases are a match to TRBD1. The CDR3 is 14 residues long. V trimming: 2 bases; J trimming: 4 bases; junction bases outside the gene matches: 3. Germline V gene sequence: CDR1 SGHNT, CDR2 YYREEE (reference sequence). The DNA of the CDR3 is TGTGCCAGCAGCTTAACAGGGGGCGCCTATGGCTACACCTTC. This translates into CASSLTGGAYGYTF.

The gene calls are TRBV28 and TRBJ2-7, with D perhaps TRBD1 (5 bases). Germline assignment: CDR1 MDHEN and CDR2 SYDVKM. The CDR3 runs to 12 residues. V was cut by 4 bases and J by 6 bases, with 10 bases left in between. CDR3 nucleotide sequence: TGTGCCAGCAGTTCCAGGGTGGGCGAGCAGTACTTC. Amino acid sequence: CASSSRVGEQYF.

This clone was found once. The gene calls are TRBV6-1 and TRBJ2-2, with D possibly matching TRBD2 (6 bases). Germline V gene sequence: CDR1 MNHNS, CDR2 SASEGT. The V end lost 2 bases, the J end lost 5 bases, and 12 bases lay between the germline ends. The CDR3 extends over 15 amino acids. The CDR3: CASSELGGRTGELFF. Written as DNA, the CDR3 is TGTGCCAGCAGTGAATTGGGGGGAAGAACCGGGGAGCTGTTTTTT.

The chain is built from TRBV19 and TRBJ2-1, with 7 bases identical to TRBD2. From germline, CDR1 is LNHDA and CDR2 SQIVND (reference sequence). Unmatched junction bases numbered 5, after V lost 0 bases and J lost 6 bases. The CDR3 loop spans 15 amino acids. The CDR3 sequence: CASSIDAGVPNEQFF. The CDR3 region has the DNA TGTGCCAGTAGTATAGATGCGGGAGTCCCCAATGAGCAGTTCTTC.

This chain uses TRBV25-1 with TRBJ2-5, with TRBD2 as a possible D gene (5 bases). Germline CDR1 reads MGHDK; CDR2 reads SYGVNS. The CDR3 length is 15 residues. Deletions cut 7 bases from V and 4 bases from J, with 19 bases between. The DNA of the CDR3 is TGTGCCAGCACCGCGGCCCTGGGCGGGTCAGAGACCCAGTACTTC. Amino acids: CASTAALGGSETQYF.

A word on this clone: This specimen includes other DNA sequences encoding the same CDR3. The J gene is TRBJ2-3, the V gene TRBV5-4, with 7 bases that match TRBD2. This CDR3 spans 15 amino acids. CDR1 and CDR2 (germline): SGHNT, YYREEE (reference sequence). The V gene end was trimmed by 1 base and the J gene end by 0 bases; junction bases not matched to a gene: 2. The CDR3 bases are TGTGCCAGCAGCTTGCGGGGAGGGAGCACAGATACGCAGTATTTT. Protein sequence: CASSLRGGSTDTQYF.

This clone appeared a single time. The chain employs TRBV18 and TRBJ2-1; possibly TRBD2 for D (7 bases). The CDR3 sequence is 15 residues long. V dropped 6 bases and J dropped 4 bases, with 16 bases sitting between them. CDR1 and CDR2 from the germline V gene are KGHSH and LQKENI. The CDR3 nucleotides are TGTGCCAGCTCGTCCGATGGGGGGGCTTACAATGAGCAGTTCTTC. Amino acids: CASSSDGGAYNEQFF.

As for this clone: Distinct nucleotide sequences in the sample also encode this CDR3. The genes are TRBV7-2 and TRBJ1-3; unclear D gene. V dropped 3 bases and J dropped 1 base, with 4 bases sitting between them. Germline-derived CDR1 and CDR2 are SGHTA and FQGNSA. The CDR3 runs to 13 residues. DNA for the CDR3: TGTGCCAGCAGCTTGAGATCTGGAAACACCATATATTTT. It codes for CASSLRSGNTIYF. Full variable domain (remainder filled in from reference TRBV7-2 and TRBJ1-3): GAGVSQSPSNKVTEKGKDVELRCDPISGHTALYWYRQSLGQGLEFLIYFQGNSAPDKSGLPSDRFSAERTGGSVSTLTIQRTQQEDSAVYLCASSLRSGNTIYFGEGSWLTVV.

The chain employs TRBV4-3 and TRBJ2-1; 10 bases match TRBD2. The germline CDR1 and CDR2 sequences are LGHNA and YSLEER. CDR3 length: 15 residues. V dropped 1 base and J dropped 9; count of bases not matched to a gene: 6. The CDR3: CASSQGQREGGEQFF. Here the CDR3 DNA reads TGCGCCAGCAGCCAAGGTCAGCGGGAGGGTGGTGAGCAGTTCTTC.

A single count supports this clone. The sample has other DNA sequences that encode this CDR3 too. The DNA for the CDR3 is TGCGCCAGCAGCCCCTCGGGACAGGGTTTCTACGAGCAGTACTTC. Amino acid sequence: CASSPSGQGFYEQYF. The chain has TRBV5-1 and TRBJ2-7, with 9 bases fitting TRBD1. The J segment lost 3 bases and the V segment lost 4 bases, leaving 8 bases of the junction unmatched. The CDR3 sequence is 15 residues long. Germline V gene lookup returns CDR1 SGHRS and CDR2 YFSETQ.

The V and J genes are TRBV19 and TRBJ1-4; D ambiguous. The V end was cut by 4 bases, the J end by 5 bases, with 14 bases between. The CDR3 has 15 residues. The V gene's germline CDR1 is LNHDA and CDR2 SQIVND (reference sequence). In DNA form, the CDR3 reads TGTGCCAGTAGTACTTCCCCTGGCTCGAATGAAAAACTGTTTTTT. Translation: CASSTSPGSNEKLFF. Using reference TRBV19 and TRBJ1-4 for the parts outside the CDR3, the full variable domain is DGGITQSPKYLFRKEGQNVTLSCEQNLNHDAMYWYRQDPGQGLRLIYYSQIVNDFQKGDIAEGYSVSREKKESFPLTVTSAQKNPTAFYLCASSTSPGSNEKLFFGSGTQLSVL.